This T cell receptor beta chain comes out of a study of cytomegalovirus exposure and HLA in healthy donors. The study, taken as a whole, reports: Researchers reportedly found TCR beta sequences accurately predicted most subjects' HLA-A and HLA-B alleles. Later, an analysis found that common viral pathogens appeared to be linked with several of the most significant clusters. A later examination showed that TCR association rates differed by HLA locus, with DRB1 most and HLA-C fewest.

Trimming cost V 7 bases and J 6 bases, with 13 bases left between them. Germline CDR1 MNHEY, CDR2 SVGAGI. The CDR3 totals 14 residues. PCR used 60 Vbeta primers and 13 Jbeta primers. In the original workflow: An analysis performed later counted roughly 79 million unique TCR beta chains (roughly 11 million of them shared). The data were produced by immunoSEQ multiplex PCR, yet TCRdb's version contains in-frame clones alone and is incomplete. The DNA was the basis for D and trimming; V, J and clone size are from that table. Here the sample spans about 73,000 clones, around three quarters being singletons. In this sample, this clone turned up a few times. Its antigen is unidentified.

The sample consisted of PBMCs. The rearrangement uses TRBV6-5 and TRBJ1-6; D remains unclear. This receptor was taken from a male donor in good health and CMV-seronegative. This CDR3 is CASTRTVVNSPLHF. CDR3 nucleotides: TGTGCCAGCACGAGAACAGTGGTTAATTCACCCCTCCACTTT.